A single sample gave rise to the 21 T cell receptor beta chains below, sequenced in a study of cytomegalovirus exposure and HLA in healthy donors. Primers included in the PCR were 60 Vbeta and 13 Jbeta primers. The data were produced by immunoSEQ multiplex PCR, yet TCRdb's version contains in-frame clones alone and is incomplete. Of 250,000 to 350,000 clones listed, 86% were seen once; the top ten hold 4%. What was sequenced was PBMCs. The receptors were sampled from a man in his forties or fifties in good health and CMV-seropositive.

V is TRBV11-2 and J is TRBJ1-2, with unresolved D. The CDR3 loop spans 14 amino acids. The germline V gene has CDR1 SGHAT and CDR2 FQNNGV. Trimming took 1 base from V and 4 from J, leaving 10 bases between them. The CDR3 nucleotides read TGTGCCAGCAGCTTAGTGAGGAGAAGCTATGGCTACACCTTC. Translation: CASSLVRRSYGYTF.

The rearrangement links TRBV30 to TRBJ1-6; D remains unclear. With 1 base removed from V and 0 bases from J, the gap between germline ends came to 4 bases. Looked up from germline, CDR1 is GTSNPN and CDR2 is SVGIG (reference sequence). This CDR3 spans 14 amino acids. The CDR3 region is CAWSASSYNSPLHF. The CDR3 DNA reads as TGTGCCTGGAGTGCCAGCTCCTATAATTCACCCCTCCACTTT.

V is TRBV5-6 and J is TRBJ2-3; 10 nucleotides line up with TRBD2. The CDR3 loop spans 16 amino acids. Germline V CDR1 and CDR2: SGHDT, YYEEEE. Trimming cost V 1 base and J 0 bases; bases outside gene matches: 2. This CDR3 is CASSLLTSGSTDTQYF. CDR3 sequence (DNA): TGTGCCAGCAGCTTGTTGACTAGCGGGAGCACAGATACGCAGTATTTT.

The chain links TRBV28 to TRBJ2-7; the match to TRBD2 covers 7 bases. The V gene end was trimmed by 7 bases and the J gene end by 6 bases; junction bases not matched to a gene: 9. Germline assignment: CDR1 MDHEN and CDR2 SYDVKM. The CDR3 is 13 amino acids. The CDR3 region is CASTYVTSPEQYF. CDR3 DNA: TGTGCCAGCACCTACGTGACTAGCCCCGAGCAGTACTTC.

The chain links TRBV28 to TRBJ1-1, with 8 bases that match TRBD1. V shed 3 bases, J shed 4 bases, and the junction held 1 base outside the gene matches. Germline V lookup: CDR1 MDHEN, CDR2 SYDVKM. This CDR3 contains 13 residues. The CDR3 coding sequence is TGTGCCAGCAGTTTGCAGGGGGCCACTGAAGCTTTCTTT. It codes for CASSLQGATEAFF.

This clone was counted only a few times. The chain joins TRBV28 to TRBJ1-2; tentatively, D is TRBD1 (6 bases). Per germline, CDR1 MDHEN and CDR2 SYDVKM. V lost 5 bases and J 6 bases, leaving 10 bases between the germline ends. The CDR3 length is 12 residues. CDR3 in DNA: TGTGCCAGCAGTCTACAGGGAGATGGCTACACCTTC. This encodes CASSLQGDGYTF.

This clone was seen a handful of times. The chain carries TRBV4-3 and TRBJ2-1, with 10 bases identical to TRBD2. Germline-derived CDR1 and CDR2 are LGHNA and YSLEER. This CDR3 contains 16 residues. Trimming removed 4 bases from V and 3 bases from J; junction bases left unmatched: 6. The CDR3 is CASSPRLAGDYNEQFF. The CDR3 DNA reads TGCGCCAGCAGCCCCCGCCTAGCGGGAGACTACAATGAGCAGTTCTTC.

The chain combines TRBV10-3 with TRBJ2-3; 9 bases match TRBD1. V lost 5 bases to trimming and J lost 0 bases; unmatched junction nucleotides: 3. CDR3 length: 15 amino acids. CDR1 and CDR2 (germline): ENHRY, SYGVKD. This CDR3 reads CAISKGTGSTDTQYF. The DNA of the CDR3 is TGTGCCATCAGTAAGGGGACAGGGAGCACAGATACGCAGTATTTT.

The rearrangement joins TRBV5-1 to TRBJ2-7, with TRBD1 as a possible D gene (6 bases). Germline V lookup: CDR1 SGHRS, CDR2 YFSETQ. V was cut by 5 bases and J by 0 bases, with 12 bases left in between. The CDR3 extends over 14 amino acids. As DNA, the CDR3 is TGCGCCAGCAGAACCGGGACAACCTCCTACGAGCAGTACTTC. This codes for CASRTGTTSYEQYF. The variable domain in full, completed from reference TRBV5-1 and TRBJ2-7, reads KAGVTQTPRYLIKTRGQQVTLSCSPISGHRSVSWYQQTPGQGLQFLFEYFSETQRNKGNFPGRFSGRQFSNSRSEMNVSTLELGDSALYLCASRTGTTSYEQYFGPGTRLTVT.

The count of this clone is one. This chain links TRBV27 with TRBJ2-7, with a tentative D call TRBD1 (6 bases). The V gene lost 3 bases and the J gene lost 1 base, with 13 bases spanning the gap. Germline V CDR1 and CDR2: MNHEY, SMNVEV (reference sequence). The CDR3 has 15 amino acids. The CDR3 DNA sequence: TGTGCCAGCAGTTTCTCCGGCACAGGGTCCTACGAGCAGTACTTC. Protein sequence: CASSFSGTGSYEQYF.

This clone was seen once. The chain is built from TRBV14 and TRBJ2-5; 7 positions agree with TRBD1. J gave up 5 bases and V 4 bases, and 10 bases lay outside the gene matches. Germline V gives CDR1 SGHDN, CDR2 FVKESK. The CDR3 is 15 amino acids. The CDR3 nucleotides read TGTGCCAGCAGCCTTCACAGGGGAATGATGGAGACCCAGTACTTC. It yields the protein CASSLHRGMMETQYF.

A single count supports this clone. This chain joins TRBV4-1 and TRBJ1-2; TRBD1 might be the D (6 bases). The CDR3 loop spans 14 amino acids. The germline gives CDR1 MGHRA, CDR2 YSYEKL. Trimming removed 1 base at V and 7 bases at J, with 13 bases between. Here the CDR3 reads CASSQAGGGGGYTF. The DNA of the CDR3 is TGCGCCAGCAGCCAAGCTGGGGGAGGGGGTGGCTACACCTTC.

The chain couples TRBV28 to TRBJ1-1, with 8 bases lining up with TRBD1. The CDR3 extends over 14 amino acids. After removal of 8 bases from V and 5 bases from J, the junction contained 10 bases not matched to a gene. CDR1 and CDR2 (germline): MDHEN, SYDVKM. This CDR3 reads CASGDRRGRTEAFF. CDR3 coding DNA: TGTGCCAGCGGGGACCGCAGGGGGCGGACTGAAGCTTTCTTT.

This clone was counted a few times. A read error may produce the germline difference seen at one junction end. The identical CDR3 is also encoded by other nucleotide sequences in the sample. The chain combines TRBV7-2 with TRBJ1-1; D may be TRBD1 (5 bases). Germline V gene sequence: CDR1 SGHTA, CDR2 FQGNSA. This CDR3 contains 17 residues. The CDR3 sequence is CASSQDVAGIMNTEAFF. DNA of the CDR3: TGCGCCAGCAGCCAAGATGTGGCAGGGATAATGAACACTGAAGCTTTCTTT.

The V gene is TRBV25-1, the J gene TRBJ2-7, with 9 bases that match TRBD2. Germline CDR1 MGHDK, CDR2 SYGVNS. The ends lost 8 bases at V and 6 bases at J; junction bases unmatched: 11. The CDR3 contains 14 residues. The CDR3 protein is CASGGLAREGEQYF. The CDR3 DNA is TGTGCCAGCGGGGGACTAGCAAGGGAGGGCGAGCAGTACTTC.

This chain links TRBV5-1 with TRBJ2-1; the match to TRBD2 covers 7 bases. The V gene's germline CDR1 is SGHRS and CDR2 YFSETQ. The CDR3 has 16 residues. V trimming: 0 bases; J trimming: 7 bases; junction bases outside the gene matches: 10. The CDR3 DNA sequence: TGCGCCAGCAGCTTGGGTGCGAAGTCCGGGGGGAATGAGCAGTTCTTC. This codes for CASSLGAKSGGNEQFF. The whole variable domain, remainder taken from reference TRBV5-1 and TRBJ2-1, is KAGVTQTPRYLIKTRGQQVTLSCSPISGHRSVSWYQQTPGQGLQFLFEYFSETQRNKGNFPGRFSGRQFSNSRSEMNVSTLELGDSALYLCASSLGAKSGGNEQFFGPGTRLTVL.

The CDR3 loop is CASSPGVPSGSNNEQFF. The CDR3 DNA sequence: TGTGCCAGCTCACCTGGAGTCCCTAGCGGAAGCAACAATGAGCAGTTCTTC. The chain employs TRBV18 and TRBJ2-1, with 7 positions matching TRBD2. The V gene's germline CDR1 is KGHSH and CDR2 LQKENI. V was clipped by 3 bases and J by 5 bases; unmatched bases: 13. This CDR3 contains 17 residues.

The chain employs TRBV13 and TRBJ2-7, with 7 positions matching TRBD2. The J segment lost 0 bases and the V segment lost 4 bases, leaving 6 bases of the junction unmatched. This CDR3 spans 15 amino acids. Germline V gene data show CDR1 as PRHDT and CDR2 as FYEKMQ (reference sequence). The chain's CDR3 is CASSSIAGSSYEQYF. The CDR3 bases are TGTGCCAGCAGCTCAATAGCGGGCAGCTCCTACGAGCAGTACTTC.

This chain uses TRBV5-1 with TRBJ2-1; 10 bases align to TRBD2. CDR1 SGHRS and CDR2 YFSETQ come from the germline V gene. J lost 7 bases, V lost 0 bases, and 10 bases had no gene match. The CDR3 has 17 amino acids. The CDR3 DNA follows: TGCGCCAGCAGCTTGGTCGCGAGAGCGGGAGGGCCGAATGAGCAGTTCTTC. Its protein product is CASSLVARAGGPNEQFF.

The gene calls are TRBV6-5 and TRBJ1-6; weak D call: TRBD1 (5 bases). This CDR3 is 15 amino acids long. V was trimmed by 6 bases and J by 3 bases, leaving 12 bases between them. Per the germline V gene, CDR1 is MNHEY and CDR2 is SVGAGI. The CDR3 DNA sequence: TGTGCCAGCAGGGGGCAGAACTTCTATAATTCACCCCTCCACTTT. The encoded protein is CASRGQNFYNSPLHF.

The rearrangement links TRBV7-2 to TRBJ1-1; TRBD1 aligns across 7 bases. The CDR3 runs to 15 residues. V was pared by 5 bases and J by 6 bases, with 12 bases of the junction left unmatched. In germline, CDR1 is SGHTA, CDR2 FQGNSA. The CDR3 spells CASSPGDSGVAEAFF. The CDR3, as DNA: TGTGCCAGCAGCCCGGGGGACAGTGGAGTGGCTGAAGCTTTCTTT.